Sequencing of this T cell receptor (beta chain) was carried out in a study of blood T cell repertoires in COVID-19. Whole-study context: The origin of the acute and convalescent COVID-19 samples was the United States, Italy and Spain. Sample material is recorded as cDNA or gDNA derived from T cells, B-cell-depleted T cells, or PBMCs.

With V trimmed by 5 bases and J by 11 bases, 11 bases remained unmatched. There are 13 residues in the CDR3. Per germline, CDR1 SGHNT and CDR2 YYREEE (reference sequence). In the original workflow: By means of reference gene primer amplification, nucleated cell counts were estimated. Generated by immunoSEQ multiplex PCR, the TCRdb table keeps only in-frame clones and is missing some. V and J calls and clone size follow that table, whereas D and trimming were derived from the DNA. The sample holds fewer than 200,000 clones, around 85% seen once. This clonotype originated in a man in his sixties who had recovered from COVID-19. The gene calls are TRBV5-4 and TRBJ1-1, with TRBD1 identical over 8 bases. Sequences were obtained from peripheral blood. The CDR3 bases are TGTGCCAGCAGACCGACAGGGGCACCGGAGGCTTTCTTT. Translation: CASRPTGAPEAFF.